What follows describes a single T cell receptor (beta chain). The data belong to a study of T cell responses to AZD1222 COVID-19 vaccine. Here immunoSEQ multiplex PCR was the method, and the copy in TCRdb shows in-frame clones only, minus some. The sample shows roughly 150,000 clones, 90% of them seen only once. The CDR3 is 15 amino acids. Trimming pared 0 bases from V and 4 bases from J, leaving 12 bases between. Germline lookup yields CDR1 ENHRY and CDR2 SYGVKD. The sequence was collected from an adult in good health. The chain has TRBV10-3 and TRBJ2-5, with D tentatively TRBD1 (5 bases). The sequencing here drew on peripheral blood, taken on day 0 of AZD1222 vaccination. The CDR3 DNA reads TGTGCCATCAGTGAGTCGAAGGGGTACACAGAGACCCAGTACTTC. This gives the protein CAISESKGYTETQYF.